This TCR beta chain was identified in a study of blood T cell repertoires in COVID-19. Overall study: There were acute and convalescent COVID-19 samples, and they came from the United States, Italy and Spain.

This CDR3 has 15 residues. Trimming shortened V by 3 bases and J by 0 bases, and 9 bases separated the two germline ends. Germline CDR1 reads KGHSH; CDR2 reads LQKENI. Original methodology: Amplified reference gene primers provided the basis for estimating nucleated cell counts. Clones were sequenced by immunoSEQ multiplex PCR, and TCRdb holds only the in-frame ones, with some missing. V and J calls and clone size are given by that table; D and trimming were obtained from the DNA. The sample carries under 350,000 clones, around 90% recorded once. This chain connects TRBV18 to TRBJ1-5, with D perhaps TRBD1 (6 bases). This receptor was obtained from a woman aged 30 to 39 with COVID-19, enrolled during active disease. The sample comprised peripheral blood. CDR3 loop: CASSPGHYSNQPQHF. The CDR3 DNA reads TGTGCCAGCTCACCGGGACACTATAGCAATCAGCCCCAGCATTTT.